These T cell receptor beta chains were read from a single sample in a study of blood T cell repertoires in COVID-19. TCRdb keeps only in-frame clones here, not all; method: immunoSEQ multiplex PCR. The sample lists some 80,000 clones; 85% to 90% were seen once. Specimen: peripheral blood. The source of these receptors is a human donor in a cohort sampled during active COVID-19. Both conserved end residues are part of each CDR3.

TRBV29-1	TRBJ1-1	CSGTGHLNTEAFF
TRBV5-1	TRBJ2-5	CASTFGLAGPQETQYF
TRBV30	TRBJ1-6	CAWRAQGKNSPLHF
TRBV7-8	TRBJ1-1	CASSFRDIKNTEAFF
TRBV18	TRBJ1-2	CASSPGQGNSNYGYTF
TRBV28	TRBJ2-5	CASSSSSGRIETQYF
TRBV4-1	TRBJ1-4	CASSQALPGQTGRGKLFF
TRBV25-1	TRBJ1-3	CASRTGAGNTIYF
TRBV5-6	TRBJ2-7	CASSLAGSYEQYF
TRBV7-3	TRBJ2-1	CASSLGWSNNEQFF
TRBV15	TRBJ1-2	CATSRSQGSMYGYTF
TRBV5-1	TRBJ1-1	CASTPQGGNTEAFF
TRBV7-9	TRBJ1-6	CASSTGVNSPLHF
TRBV9	TRBJ1-2	CASSPRGQGFWGYTF
TRBV27	TRBJ2-7	CASSPGLAGGPGKYEQYF
TRBV5-1	TRBJ2-5	CASSLRGGETQYF
TRBV29-1	TRBJ1-2	CSVEETGGQNYGYTF
TRBV5-1	TRBJ1-2	CASSPGGTGGYGYTF
TRBV9	TRBJ1-2	CASSTGQGKELGYTF
TRBV19	TRBJ2-1	CASSRGTSVTDDEQFF
TRBV7-2	TRBJ2-2	CASSTGLLSGELFF
TRBV19	TRBJ2-1	CASRLLAGGRNEQFF
TRBV11-2	TRBJ2-7	CASSFGRGTWNEQYF
TRBV3-1/TRBV3-2	TRBJ1-1	CASSLKGATEAFF
TRBV11-2	TRBJ2-4	CASSLIWLVGNIQYF
TRBV7-2	TRBJ2-5	CASSRQGLRTQETQYF
TRBV7-2	TRBJ2-1	CASSRPGGFYNEQFF
TRBV29-1	TRBJ1-4	CSVRGGTTNEKLFF
TRBV7-9	TRBJ2-1	CASSLVSRDEQFF
TRBV7-2	TRBJ1-1	CASSSGSNWRTEAFF
TRBV6-6	TRBJ2-3	CASSHRLAGALWYTQYF
TRBV2	TRBJ2-2	CASTREREVGGELFF
TRBV5-4	TRBJ2-2	CASSLGTANTGELFF
TRBV5-5	TRBJ1-3	CASSLGQGRNTIYF
TRBV5-3	TRBJ1-5	CARSPSGIDSNQPQHF
TRBV12-5	TRBJ2-3	CASGLVFGGSTDTQYF
TRBV12-5	TRBJ2-1	CASGPSGRSYNEQFF